These 5 T cell receptor beta chains came from one sample sequenced in a study of breast tumors, draining lymph nodes, adjacent tissues. The lymph nodes were axillary draining lymph nodes from breast cancer patients. TCRdb used MiXCR to reprocess the multiplex PCR reads, holding one entry per CDR3 protein. The sample lists 200,000 to 250,000 distinct CDR3 sequences, around 35% seen once, with approximately 3.6% in the top ten. Sequenced input: axillary lymph node tissue. These receptors were obtained from a female donor with breast cancer. Some clones in this sample may be carry-over from other donors' samples.

This clonotype was seen more than once but under ten times. The rearrangement uses TRBV18 and TRBJ2-7; D gene uncertain. Trimming stripped 5 bases from V and 5 bases from J, with 10 bases between. Germline CDR1 and CDR2: KGHSH and LQKENI. The CDR3 covers 12 residues. The CDR3 DNA is TGTGCCAGCTCAATAGGTACCGACGAGCAGTACTTC. Translation gives CASSIGTDEQYF. The full variable domain, completed using reference TRBV18 and TRBJ2-7, is NAGVMQNPRHLVRRRGQEARLRCSPMKGHSHVYWYRQLPEEGLKFMVYLQKENIIDESGMPKERFSAEFPKEGPSILRIQQVVRGDSAAYFCASSIGTDEQYFGPGTRLTVT.

This clonotype has a count of ten or more. V usage is TRBV5-6 and J usage is TRBJ1-2; D unresolved. In germline, CDR1 is SGHDT, CDR2 YYEEEE. This CDR3 has 11 residues. Trimming cost V 4 bases and J 8 bases, with 9 bases left between them. As DNA, the CDR3 is TGTGCCAGCAGCCTAGAACAGGGCTACACCTTC. Amino acids: CASSLEQGYTF.

This clonotype was picked up many times. The rearrangement joins TRBV7-9 to TRBJ1-5; D may be TRBD1 (5 bases). Trimming left V 4 bases short and J 0 bases short, with 10 bases between. In germline, CDR1 is SEHNR, CDR2 FQNEAQ (reference sequence). There are 15 residues in the CDR3. In nucleotides, the CDR3 is TGTGCCAGCAGCTCACGGGACTCTAGCAATCAGCCCCAGCATTTT. It codes for CASSSRDSSNQPQHF.

This clonotype has at least ten counts. This chain connects TRBV4-3 to TRBJ1-6; D may be TRBD1 (5 bases). Germline assignment: CDR1 LGHNA and CDR2 YSLEER. The CDR3 covers 13 residues. The germline V and J ends were trimmed by 4 bases and 14 bases, with 15 bases remaining between them. The CDR3 region has the DNA TGCGCCAGCAGCCCGGGACCACACGGGGCCCTCCACTTT. Amino acids: CASSPGPHGALHF.

This clonotype was recorded many times. The chain links TRBV19 to TRBJ1-5; TRBD1 is a possible D gene (5 bases). The CDR3 spans 16 residues. The germline CDR1 and CDR2 sequences are LNHDA and SQIVND (reference sequence). The V end was cut by 3 bases, the J end by 6 bases, with 18 bases between. CDR3 in DNA: TGTGCCAGTAGTATTCGACAGTCATCCCTCACTCAGCCCCAGCATTTT. Amino acids: CASSIRQSSLTQPQHF.